These T cell receptor beta chains were read from a single sample in a study of T cells in Graves' hyperthyroidism and ophthalmopathy. TCRdb redid the calling of the multiplex PCR reads with MiXCR, one entry per CDR3 protein. The repertoire holds 200,000 to 250,000 distinct CDR3 sequences, with 16% as singletons. Material for sequencing was blood. These receptor sequences come from a woman aged 18-29 years with Graves' ophthalmopathy. The CDR3 runs from the conserved cysteine through the conserved F or W. Each record gives: V gene, CDR3 length, D gene, J gene, clone size, CDR3 protein, CDR3 DNA. A D gene is named only where the DNA matches it firmly. Clone size is given for some rows only: seen once, a few or many times, or a class if the clone is expanded.

TRBV5-6,15,TRBD1,TRBJ2-6,few,CASSWGQAGANVLTF,TGTGCCAGCAGCTGGGGACAGGCTGGGGCCAACGTCCTGACTTTC
TRBV3-1,15,NA,TRBJ1-1,many,CASSPAGTSNTEAFF,TGTGCCAGCAGCCCAGCCGGGACATCGAACACTGAAGCTTTCTTT
TRBV20-1,13,NA,TRBJ1-6,many,CSASGGPGSPLHF,TGCAGTGCTAGTGGCGGACCGGGGTCACCCCTCCACTTT
TRBV7-9,16,TRBD2,TRBJ2-7,NA,CASSIGTSGRGYEQYF,TGTGCCAGCAGCATTGGGACTAGCGGGAGAGGGTACGAGCAGTACTTC
TRBV4-1,16,TRBD2,TRBJ2-5,many,CASSPRLAGLQETQYF,TGCGCCAGCAGCCCCCGGTTAGCGGGCCTCCAAGAGACCCAGTACTTC
TRBV18,15,TRBD1,TRBJ2-1,NA,CASSPGDRGYNEQFF,TGTGCCAGCTCACCAGGGGACAGGGGTTACAATGAGCAGTTCTTC
TRBV20-1,15,TRBD1,TRBJ2-7,many,CSARAAGQGFDEQYF,TGCAGTGCTAGAGCGGCAGGACAGGGGTTCGACGAGCAGTACTTC
TRBV28,12,NA,TRBJ2-2,many,CASSLRDGELFF,TGTGCCAGCAGTTTAAGGGACGGGGAGCTGTTTTTT
TRBV30,12,NA,TRBJ2-7,many,CAWHKGSYEQYF,TGTGCCTGGCACAAAGGGAGCTACGAGCAGTACTTC
TRBV9,14,NA,TRBJ1-4,NA,CASSERGGYEKLFF,TGTGCCAGCAGCGAGCGGGGTGGGTATGAAAAACTGTTTTTT
TRBV5-1,14,NA,TRBJ2-5,NA,CASSFDGGGETQYF,TGCGCCAGCAGCTTCGATGGGGGCGGAGAGACCCAGTACTTC
TRBV10-3,14,NA,TRBJ2-2,many,CAISLVQFTGELFF,TGTGCCATCAGTTTGGTGCAGTTCACCGGGGAGCTGTTTTTT
TRBV7-9,15,NA,TRBJ2-1,many,CASSHSVAHYNEQFF,TGTGCCAGCAGCCATAGCGTGGCCCACTACAATGAGCAGTTCTTC
TRBV11-3,14,NA,TRBJ1-2,many,CASSSLGGNYGYTF,TGTGCCAGCAGTTCTCTCGGGGGGAACTATGGCTACACCTTC
TRBV12-3/TRBV12-4,15,TRBD1,TRBJ1-2,NA,CASSLGTGGALGYTF,TGTGCCAGCAGTTTGGGGACAGGGGGCGCCCTTGGCTACACCTTC
TRBV7-3,15,TRBD1,TRBJ1-2,NA,CASSPTGELNYGYTF,TGTGCCAGCAGCCCGACAGGGGAGCTGAACTATGGCTACACCTTC
TRBV4-1,14,TRBD2,TRBJ2-7,NA,CASSQSGGAHEQYF,TGCGCCAGCAGCCAATCGGGGGGGGCCCACGAGCAGTACTTC
TRBV24-1,13,TRBD2,TRBJ2-3,many,CATRLGGEDPQYF,TGTGCCACCAGACTCGGGGGGGAAGATCCGCAGTATTTT
TRBV29-1,15,NA,TRBJ2-7,many,CSVVVGPDQDYEQYF,TGCAGCGTCGTAGTAGGGCCCGACCAGGATTACGAGCAGTACTTC
TRBV20-1,16,TRBD2,TRBJ2-3,NA,CSAGAGTSGNTDTQYF,TGCAGTGCCGGAGCCGGGACTAGCGGGAACACAGATACGCAGTATTTT
TRBV28,11,NA,TRBJ2-2,many,CASSWVGELFF,TGTGCCAGCAGTTGGGTCGGGGAGCTGTTTTTT
TRBV27,13,TRBD1,TRBJ1-4,once,CASSPPDRGKLFF,TGTGCCAGCAGTCCTCCGGACAGGGGAAAACTGTTTTTT
TRBV19,14,TRBD2,TRBJ2-2,few,CASRGSGGTGELFF,TGTGCCAGTAGAGGTTCGGGGGGCACCGGGGAGCTGTTTTTT
TRBV11-3,16,NA,TRBJ2-1,many,CASSPWGAGSYNEQFF,TGTGCCAGCAGCCCCTGGGGAGCAGGTTCCTACAATGAGCAGTTCTTC
TRBV28,17,TRBD2,TRBJ2-2,many,CASRWTSGRGGTGELFF,TGTGCCAGCAGATGGACTAGCGGGAGGGGAGGAACCGGGGAGCTGTTTTTT
TRBV15,15,TRBD1,TRBJ1-1,many,CATARDREMNTEAFF,TGTGCCACCGCCCGGGACAGGGAGATGAACACTGAAGCTTTCTTT
TRBV18,19,NA,TRBJ2-3,many,CASSRESGHNYPRTDTQYF,TGTGCCAGCTCACGGGAGTCCGGGCACAACTACCCCCGCACAGATACGCAGTATTTT
TRBV12-3/TRBV12-4,14,NA,TRBJ2-3,many,CASRLAGGTDTQYF,TGTGCCAGCAGGCTGGCAGGGGGCACAGATACGCAGTATTTT